This T cell receptor (beta chain) was sequenced during a study of beta chain features in type 1 diabetes. General observations from the study: Moderate yet significant TCRB CDR3 shortening was seen in Type 1 diabetes patients in all four CD4+ subsets.

About this clone itself: Its antigen remains unknown.

As every portion of the isolated RNA was reverse transcribed, the sequencing read expressed TCRB transcripts. Using immunoSEQ multiplex PCR, the repertoire was profiled, and TCRdb retains in-frame clones only, with some absent. The table has fewer than 45,000 clones, over 50% seen once. The sequenced material came from Tregs from blood. The TCR sequence derives from a man aged 25-45 years with type 1 diabetes. Some clones in this sample may be carry-over from other donors' samples.

CDR3 sequence (DNA): TGCGCCAGCAGTCGACAGATTATGAACACTGAAGCTTTCTTT. The encoded protein is CASSRQIMNTEAFF. This chain joins TRBV10-2 and TRBJ1-1; D might be TRBD1 (5 bases). This CDR3 has 14 residues. CDR1 is WSHSY, CDR2 SAAADI, per germline. The V and J ends lost 5 bases and 0 bases respectively, with 10 bases between them.